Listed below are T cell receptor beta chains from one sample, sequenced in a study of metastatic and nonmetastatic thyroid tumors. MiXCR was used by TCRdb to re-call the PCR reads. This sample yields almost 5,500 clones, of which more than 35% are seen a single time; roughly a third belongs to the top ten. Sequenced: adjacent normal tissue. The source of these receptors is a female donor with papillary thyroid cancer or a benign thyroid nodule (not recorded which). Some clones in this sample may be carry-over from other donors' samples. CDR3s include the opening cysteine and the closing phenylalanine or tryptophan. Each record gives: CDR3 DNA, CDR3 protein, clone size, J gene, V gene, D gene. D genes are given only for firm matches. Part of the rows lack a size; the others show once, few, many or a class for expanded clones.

DNA: TGTGCCAGCAGCTTAGCTCCTTCAACCGGGACTAGCGGGAGTATCGATGAGCAGTTCTTC
CDR3: CASSLAPSTGTSGSIDEQFF
size: -
J: TRBJ2-1
V: TRBV7-6
D: TRBD2

DNA: TGTGCCAGCAGTGAACGAGGACAGGGGGTATTCTGGCAGTACTTC
CDR3: CASSERGQGVFWQYF
size: few
J: TRBJ2-7
V: TRBV6-1
D: TRBD1

DNA: TGCGCCAGCAGCTTGGCCGGGACTAACTACAATGAGCAGTTCTTC
CDR3: CASSLAGTNYNEQFF
size: -
J: TRBJ2-1
V: TRBV5-1
D: TRBD2

DNA: TGTGCCAGCAGTTCTATAGCGGGATCGAACACCGGGGAGCTGTTTTTT
CDR3: CASSSIAGSNTGELFF
size: few
J: TRBJ2-2
V: TRBV27
D: TRBD2

DNA: TGCGCCAGCAGCTTGGCGGGATCCACCTACAATGAGCAGTTCTTC
CDR3: CASSLAGSTYNEQFF
size: -
J: TRBJ2-1
V: TRBV5-1
D: -

DNA: TGCAGTGCGGCCGAAGTTGCAACTAATGAAAAACTGTTTTTT
CDR3: CSAAEVATNEKLFF
size: medium-sized
J: TRBJ1-4
V: TRBV20-1
D: -

DNA: TGTGCCAGCAGTTCCGGGACTAGCGGCTACGAGCAGTACTTC
CDR3: CASSSGTSGYEQYF
size: few
J: TRBJ2-7
V: TRBV28
D: TRBD2

DNA: TGTGCCAGCAGTTACGGTTGGGGTGGCGACTATGGCTACACCTTC
CDR3: CASSYGWGGDYGYTF
size: -
J: TRBJ1-2
V: TRBV6-2/TRBV6-3
D: -

DNA: TGTGCCAGCAGCGTATGGCAGGGGGCCACCGGGGAGCTGTTTTTT
CDR3: CASSVWQGATGELFF
size: few
J: TRBJ2-2
V: TRBV9
D: TRBD1

DNA: TGTGCCAGCAGCCCCACGGACGGGAGCTCCTACAATGAGCAGTTCTTC
CDR3: CASSPTDGSSYNEQFF
size: -
J: TRBJ2-1
V: TRBV13
D: -

DNA: TGTGCCAGCAGCCACGGTCAAGGCTCGGAAAAACTGTTTTTT
CDR3: CASSHGQGSEKLFF
size: -
J: TRBJ1-4
V: TRBV11-2
D: -

DNA: TGTGCCAGCAGTCAATCGGACGAGCAGTACTTC
CDR3: CASSQSDEQYF
size: few
J: TRBJ2-7
V: TRBV2
D: -

DNA: TGTGCCACCAGCTGGGACTGGACTGGAAACACCATATATTTT
CDR3: CATSWDWTGNTIYF
size: -
J: TRBJ1-3
V: TRBV6-1
D: -

DNA: TGCAGTGCCCTACCGGGACTAGACAACAATGAGCAGTTCTTC
CDR3: CSALPGLDNNEQFF
size: -
J: TRBJ2-1
V: TRBV20-1
D: TRBD2

DNA: TGCAGTGCTAGGAAACAGGGGGCGAGTTCCGAAGCTTTCTTT
CDR3: CSARKQGASSEAFF
size: few
J: TRBJ1-1
V: TRBV20-1
D: TRBD1

DNA: TGCGCCAGCAGCCAAGATATAGCCTCTGGGGCCAACGTCCTGACTTTC
CDR3: CASSQDIASGANVLTF
size: -
J: TRBJ2-6
V: TRBV4-3
D: -

DNA: TGTGCCAGCAGTACGGGGGTGCCCTCTGGAAACACCATATATTTT
CDR3: CASSTGVPSGNTIYF
size: few
J: TRBJ1-3
V: TRBV28
D: -

DNA: TGCAGTGCTAGAGATCGACAGGGTATGGACGAGCAGTACTTC
CDR3: CSARDRQGMDEQYF
size: once
J: TRBJ2-7
V: TRBV20-1
D: TRBD1

DNA: TGTGCCAGCAGCTTACTAGTTGGCCAGGGGAACACTGAAGCTTTCTTT
CDR3: CASSLLVGQGNTEAFF
size: -
J: TRBJ1-1
V: TRBV5-4
D: -

DNA: TGTGCCAGCAGGCAGGGCTCTGGAAACACCATATATTTT
CDR3: CASRQGSGNTIYF
size: few
J: TRBJ1-3
V: TRBV6-1
D: -

DNA: TGTGCCAGCAGCGGGAGACTAGCGGGGGGGTACCCTGGGGCCAACGTCCTGACTTTC
CDR3: CASSGRLAGGYPGANVLTF
size: few
J: TRBJ2-6
V: TRBV11-2
D: TRBD2

DNA: TGTGCCAGCAGCCCGGAGGTCACCGGGGAGCTGTTTTTT
CDR3: CASSPEVTGELFF
size: -
J: TRBJ2-2
V: TRBV7-6
D: -

DNA: TGCAGTGCTAGTGGGAATTTGCAGGGCTACGAGCAGTACTTC
CDR3: CSASGNLQGYEQYF
size: -
J: TRBJ2-7
V: TRBV20-1
D: -

DNA: TGTGCCAGCATCCGCGGTGGGACAGGGGGGGGCTACACCTTC
CDR3: CASIRGGTGGGYTF
size: few
J: TRBJ1-2
V: TRBV28
D: TRBD1

DNA: TGTGCCTGGAGTTGGGGGAGGTCACCCCTCCACTTT
CDR3: CAWSWGRSPLHF
size: -
J: TRBJ1-6
V: TRBV30
D: -

DNA: TGTGCCAGCAGCGTACTCCCCGGTGGCTACACCTTC
CDR3: CASSVLPGGYTF
size: -
J: TRBJ1-2
V: TRBV12-3/TRBV12-4
D: -

DNA: TGCAGTGCAGACAAAGACCCGACGAGGACTAGTCTGTTCTTC
CDR3: CSADKDPTRTSLFF
size: -
J: TRBJ2-1
V: TRBV20-1
D: TRBD2

DNA: TGTGCTAGTGGTGTAGGACTGATCTACGAGCAGTACTTC
CDR3: CASGVGLIYEQYF
size: once
J: TRBJ2-7
V: TRBV12-5
D: -

DNA: TGCGCCAGCAGCGCAGGGGCTCCTAATGAAAAACTGTTTTTT
CDR3: CASSAGAPNEKLFF
size: -
J: TRBJ1-4
V: TRBV5-1
D: -

DNA: TGCGCCAGCAGCCAAGAGAGGAATGGGGCCAACGTCCTGACTTTC
CDR3: CASSQERNGANVLTF
size: -
J: TRBJ2-6
V: TRBV4-3
D: -

DNA: TGTGCCAGCAGCCGACAGGGAGGCTCCTACGAGCAGTACTTC
CDR3: CASSRQGGSYEQYF
size: -
J: TRBJ2-7
V: TRBV4-2
D: -

DNA: TGTGCCAGCAGCCAAGGACAGGGGCCGGAGTCACCCCTCCACTTT
CDR3: CASSQGQGPESPLHF
size: -
J: TRBJ1-6
V: TRBV3-1
D: TRBD1

DNA: TGCGCCAGCAGCTTGAGCGGTCTAGTAATGGGTCATGAGCAGTTCTTC
CDR3: CASSLSGLVMGHEQFF
size: -
J: TRBJ2-1
V: TRBV5-1
D: -

DNA: TGCAGTGCTGGGATCCGGACAGCCCTGAACACTGAAGCTTTCTTT
CDR3: CSAGIRTALNTEAFF
size: few
J: TRBJ1-1
V: TRBV20-1
D: -

DNA: TGTGCCAGCAGTGAAACAGCGGAGAGCACAGATACGCAGTATTTT
CDR3: CASSETAESTDTQYF
size: few
J: TRBJ2-3
V: TRBV6-1
D: -

DNA: TGTGCCAGCAGCTTAGCTGGGGGCCATGAAGCTTTCTTT
CDR3: CASSLAGGHEAFF
size: -
J: TRBJ1-1
V: TRBV11-3
D: -

DNA: TGTGCCAGCTCACCACGACTAGAGGGACAGGGGGCAGGGGGCTACACCTTC
CDR3: CASSPRLEGQGAGGYTF
size: once
J: TRBJ1-2
V: TRBV18
D: TRBD1

DNA: TGTGCCAGCAGTTTAGCTGGTTATAGCAATCAGCCCCAGCATTTT
CDR3: CASSLAGYSNQPQHF
size: few
J: TRBJ1-5
V: TRBV28
D: -

DNA: TGCGCCAGCAGCTTGGAGGGCCAAGGGACGGGCTACACCTTC
CDR3: CASSLEGQGTGYTF
size: -
J: TRBJ1-2
V: TRBV5-1
D: -

DNA: TGTGCCAGCAGAAAACCGGGAGTTCTAGGCTCCTACGAGCAGTACTTC
CDR3: CASRKPGVLGSYEQYF
size: -
J: TRBJ2-7
V: TRBV6-2/TRBV6-3
D: -

DNA: TGTGCCAGCAGCTTAGGGTCGTCCGCTTACGAGCAGTACTTC
CDR3: CASSLGSSAYEQYF
size: large
J: TRBJ2-7
V: TRBV11-2
D: -

DNA: TGTGCCAGCAGTTTGCGCAGGGACCTAAGAACACCCCTCCACTTT
CDR3: CASSLRRDLRTPLHF
size: few
J: TRBJ1-6
V: TRBV27
D: -

DNA: TGTGCCAGCAGCATAGCCGACGGGGGCTCCTCCTACGAGCAGTACTTC
CDR3: CASSIADGGSSYEQYF
size: -
J: TRBJ2-7
V: TRBV7-8
D: -

DNA: TGTGCCAGCAGCCTCGGCACGACTTCCTATGGCTACACCTTC
CDR3: CASSLGTTSYGYTF
size: -
J: TRBJ1-2
V: TRBV11-3
D: -

DNA: TGTGCCAGCAGCCTCCGAAGGGGGTCAGGAGGGGAGACCCAGTACTTC
CDR3: CASSLRRGSGGETQYF
size: -
J: TRBJ2-5
V: TRBV3-1
D: -

DNA: TGTGCCAGCAGTTTTGGGGGATCCAACTATGGCTACACCTTC
CDR3: CASSFGGSNYGYTF
size: -
J: TRBJ1-2
V: TRBV28
D: -

DNA: TGTGCCAGCAGTGGACAAGCCGTGGAGCAGTTCTTC
CDR3: CASSGQAVEQFF
size: -
J: TRBJ2-1
V: TRBV6-1
D: -

DNA: TGTGCCAGCAGGGACGACAGGGGCGATTCACCCCTCCACTTT
CDR3: CASRDDRGDSPLHF
size: -
J: TRBJ1-6
V: TRBV6-2/TRBV6-3
D: TRBD1

DNA: TGTGCCAGCAGTTACTCCCCCGACGGTGTGGGGCCCCAGCATTTT
CDR3: CASSYSPDGVGPQHF
size: -
J: TRBJ1-5
V: TRBV6-2/TRBV6-3
D: -

DNA: TGTGCCAGCAGTACCCGGACTAGCGGGCACTTCGGAAACATTCAGTACTTC
CDR3: CASSTRTSGHFGNIQYF
size: large
J: TRBJ2-4
V: TRBV27
D: TRBD2

DNA: TGCGCCAGCAGCTCGATACTAGATTCTAAAAACATTCAGTACTTC
CDR3: CASSSILDSKNIQYF
size: -
J: TRBJ2-4
V: TRBV5-1
D: -

DNA: TGTGCCACCAGTGATCGGAGCACTGAAGCTTTCTTT
CDR3: CATSDRSTEAFF
size: large
J: TRBJ1-1
V: TRBV24-1
D: -

DNA: TGTGCCAGCAGCCCCTCCCGGGCAGGGGGCGCCATTTGGGGCACTGAAGCTTTCTTT
CDR3: CASSPSRAGGAIWGTEAFF
size: -
J: TRBJ1-1
V: TRBV11-2
D: TRBD1